The following is a TCR beta chain sequence with its context. Its target is not known. The junction departs from germline at one end; a sequencing error may be responsible. This entry belongs to a study of cytomegalovirus exposure and HLA in healthy donors. Per germline, CDR1 LNHDA and CDR2 SQIVND (reference sequence). The CDR3 sequence is 14 residues long. The study ran its PCR with 60 Vbeta and 13 Jbeta primers. Sequenced by immunoSEQ multiplex PCR; TCRdb stores in-frame clones only, minus some. The data show 100,000 to 150,000 clones, over 75% seen once. The study, taken as a whole, reports: CMV serostatus was the sole immune exposure information available. According to the study, some 160 TCR beta chains were cytomegalovirus-associated. Later analysis placed DRB1 highest and HLA-C lowest in TCR association rates, which differed by HLA locus. A later analysis linked a missense DCLRE1C variant to TCR beta V- and J-gene trimming.

The sample comprised PBMCs. The chain carries TRBV19 and TRBJ2-7; D not certain. This TCR was recovered from a boy aged 5-17 years in good health and CMV-seronegative. The CDR3 DNA sequence: TGTGCCAGTAGTATAGTTGCCATTACCTACGGGCAGTACTTC. Amino acid sequence: CASSIVAITYGQYF.